Below are 29 T cell receptor beta chains sequenced from a single sample in a study of blood T cells in healthy people across ages. Primed by a sample-barcoded 5' primer and a J-beta primer mix, a second PCR proceeded for about 6 to 11 cycles. Via MiXCR, TCRdb re-called the 5' RACE reads, giving one row per CDR3 protein. The sample yields some 880,000 distinct CDR3 sequences, 35% to 40% seen once. Sequencing input: blood. The source is a young man in good health.

This chain connects TRBV5-1 to TRBJ1-5; 7 positions match TRBD1. This CDR3 is built from 15 residues. Germline lookup yields CDR1 SGHRS and CDR2 YFSETQ. The trim removed 0 bases at V and 6 bases at J, leaving 6 bases unmatched. The CDR3 region is CASSLVAAGGQPQHF. The CDR3 nucleotides read TGCGCCAGCAGCTTGGTGGCGGCAGGGGGTCAGCCCCAGCATTTT.

This clonotype was detected only a few times. The chain links TRBV4-3 to TRBJ1-4; no clear D. The CDR3 has 15 amino acids. Germline CDR1 and CDR2: LGHNA and YSLEER. V lost 3 bases, J lost 3 bases, and 11 bases lay in between. CDR3 sequence (DNA): TGCGCCAGCAGCCAGGGTGGGAACGCTAATGAAAAACTGTTTTTT. It translates to CASSQGGNANEKLFF.

This clonotype was recorded many times. V is TRBV20-1 and J is TRBJ1-2; TRBD1 matches at 7 bases. Germline-derived CDR1 and CDR2 are DFQATT and SNEGSKA (reference sequence). The junction had 10 bases not matched to a gene; V was cut back by 3 bases and J by 3 bases. The CDR3 sequence is 15 residues long. The CDR3 is CSARATGTADYGYTF. The CDR3 DNA reads as TGCAGTGCTAGGGCCACGGGGACAGCGGACTATGGCTACACCTTC.

This chain joins TRBV3-1 and TRBJ1-1; the match to TRBD1 covers 7 bases. The CDR3 loop spans 19 amino acids. J was trimmed by 0 bases and V by 4 bases; bases with no gene match: 17. CDR1 is LGHDT, CDR2 YNNKEL, per germline (reference sequence). CDR3 in amino acids: CASSLFSLVTGTVNTEAFF. The CDR3 region has the DNA TGTGCCAGCAGCCTCTTCTCCCTCGTAACCGGGACAGTGAACACTGAAGCTTTCTTT.

DNA for the CDR3: TGTGCCAGCAGCTTAGAAAGTGACGGCGGGACGAACACCGGGGAGCTGTTTTTT. Translation: CASSLESDGGTNTGELFF. The V and J genes are TRBV7-8 and TRBJ2-2; D might be TRBD2 (6 bases). Trimming cost V 1 base and J 0 bases, with 15 bases left between them. The CDR3 has 18 residues. Germline V gene data show CDR1 as SGHVS and CDR2 as FQNEAQ.

This clonotype was seen only a few times. CDR3 in amino acids: CSARQRWDQPQHF. CDR3 in DNA: TGCAGTGCTAGACAGCGATGGGATCAGCCCCAGCATTTT. This chain links TRBV20-1 with TRBJ1-5; D is undetermined. CDR1 DFQATT and CDR2 SNEGSKA come from the germline V gene (reference sequence). This CDR3 is 13 amino acids long. The ends were cut back, 2 bases at V and 5 bases at J, with 10 bases in the middle.

Points on this clonotype: A much larger clone lies one base from this, so it may be a read error. J is TRBJ2-1 and V is TRBV18, with a tentative D call TRBD2 (6 bases). The CDR3 loop spans 13 amino acids. Germline V CDR1 and CDR2: KGHSH, LQKENI. CDR3 bases: TGTGCCGGCTCACCCCAGGGACTGTTAGAGCAGTTCTTC. It yields the protein CAGSPQGLLEQFF.

The chain employs TRBV4-3 and TRBJ1-2; tentatively, D is TRBD1 (5 bases). The V gene lost 1 base and the J gene lost 5 bases, with 14 bases spanning the gap. This CDR3 region has 15 residues. Germline lookup yields CDR1 LGHNA and CDR2 YSLEER. CDR3 loop: CASSQVGADYYGYTF. As DNA, the CDR3 is TGCGCCAGCAGCCAAGTTGGGGCAGACTATTATGGCTACACCTTC.

Comments on this clonotype: At one boundary the junction diverges from the germline segment, which might be a read error. This sequence joins TRBV15 and TRBJ1-1; weak D call: TRBD1 (5 bases). Germline assignment: CDR1 LNHNV and CDR2 YYDKDF (reference sequence). The CDR3 covers 14 residues. The CDR3 here is CATSGDRRNTEAFF. CDR3 nucleotides: TGTGCCACCAGCGGAGACAGAAGGAACACTGAAGCTTTCTTT.

This clonotype was recorded a few times. The V call is TRBV18, the J call TRBJ2-6; D unresolved. Trimming left V 5 bases short and J 5 bases short, with 13 bases between. This CDR3 has 15 amino acids. Per germline, CDR1 KGHSH and CDR2 LQKENI. The DNA of the CDR3 is TGTGCCAGCTCATCCGACTGGGGAAGGGCCAACGTCCTGACTTTC. Translating gives CASSSDWGRANVLTF.

Note on this clonotype: This may arise from a read error, as a much more abundant clone is one base away. The chain recombines TRBV6-2 or TRBV6-3 with TRBJ1-5, with D possibly being TRBD1 (5 bases). The length of the CDR3 is 14 residues. The ends were cut back, 5 bases at V and 3 bases at J, with 11 bases in the middle. From germline, CDR1 is MNHEY and CDR2 SVGEGT. The DNA of the CDR3 is TGTGCCAGCAGTGACTGGGGGACCAATCAGCCCCAGCATTTT. This codes for CASSDWGTNQPQHF.

This clonotype showed up just a few times. CDR3 amino acids: CASSLAGTRGHDTQYF. The CDR3 DNA follows: TGTGCCAGCAGCTTAGCGGGGACTAGGGGCCACGATACGCAGTATTTT. The chain is built from TRBV7-3 and TRBJ2-3; the match to TRBD2 covers 8 bases. Trimming cost V 2 bases and J 6 bases; bases outside gene matches: 10. The CDR3 runs to 16 residues. CDR1 SGHTA and CDR2 FQGTGA come from the germline V gene.

The rearrangement joins TRBV29-1 to TRBJ2-2; D gene unclear. The CDR3 has 13 residues. Trimming took off 3 bases at V and 5 bases at J, with 10 bases between the two ends. Germline V gene sequence: CDR1 SQVTM, CDR2 ANQGSEA. The CDR3 loop is CSVDSGRTGELFF. As DNA, the CDR3 is TGCAGCGTTGACAGTGGGCGGACCGGGGAGCTGTTTTTT.

This clonotype was counted only a few times. V is TRBV12-3 or TRBV12-4 and J is TRBJ2-4, with 11 bases matching TRBD1. This CDR3 is built from 16 residues. The junction had 15 bases not matched to a gene; V was cut back by 8 bases and J by 9 bases. CDR3 amino acids: CASGPDRGPSYLIQYF. CDR3 in DNA: TGTGCCAGCGGGCCGGACAGGGGGCCCAGCTACCTCATTCAGTACTTC.

This clonotype was seen a few times. J is TRBJ2-2 and V is TRBV5-6; D is undetermined. V lost 2 bases and J lost 4, with 9 bases in between. The CDR3 totals 14 residues. The germline V gene encodes CDR1 SGHDT and CDR2 YYEEEE. The CDR3 DNA reads TGTGCCAGCAGCTTAAGTGCCGCCACCGGGGAGCTGTTTTTT. This codes for CASSLSAATGELFF.

This clonotype has more than one count but fewer than ten. The chain combines TRBV2 with TRBJ1-5; D is ambiguous. Germline loops: CDR1 SNHLY, CDR2 FYNNEI. Between the trimmed V and J ends, which lost 6 bases and 7 bases, there was a span of 10 bases. CDR3 length equals 12 residues. CDR3 amino acids: CASRAGLQPQHF. As DNA, the CDR3 is TGTGCCAGCAGGGCCGGGCTCCAGCCCCAGCATTTT.

This clonotype appeared a few times. V is TRBV2 and J is TRBJ2-3; TRBD2 is a possible D gene (6 bases). This CDR3 is built from 15 residues. V dropped 2 bases and J dropped 2 bases, with 11 bases sitting between them. The V gene's germline CDR1 is SNHLY and CDR2 FYNNEI. The CDR3 sequence: CASSEQAGSTDTQYF. CDR3 coding DNA: TGTGCCAGCAGTGAACAAGCGGGTTCCACAGATACGCAGTATTTT.

V is TRBV9 and J is TRBJ2-3; no clear D. Germline V gene lookup returns CDR1 SGDLS and CDR2 YYNGEE. The CDR3 is 13 residues long. Trimming took 3 bases from V and 4 from J, leaving 9 bases between them. CDR3 coding DNA: TGTGCCAGCAGCGAGTTCTTCGCAGATACGCAGTATTTT. Translation: CASSEFFADTQYF.

On this clonotype itself: A read error is possible here, since a much larger clone lies one base away. The chain carries TRBV12-3 or TRBV12-4 and TRBJ2-7, with TRBD2 identical over 10 bases. The length of the CDR3 is 14 residues. CDR3 protein: CASSLAGAPYEQYF. CDR3 coding DNA: TGTGCCAGCAGTCTAGCGGGGGCCCCCTACGAGCAGTACTTC.

This clonotype was counted between two and nine times. The chain uses TRBV7-9 and TRBJ1-2; tentatively, D is TRBD1 (5 bases). V was trimmed by 5 bases and J by 4 bases, leaving 17 bases between them. Per the germline V gene, CDR1 is SEHNR and CDR2 is FQNEAQ (reference sequence). The CDR3 has 15 residues. CDR3 bases: TGTGCCAGCAGCCGCCGACAGCAAGACTCCTATGGCTACACCTTC. Residues: CASSRRQQDSYGYTF.

A few counts support this clonotype. This rearrangement joins TRBV7-2 to TRBJ2-5, with no clear D. The V end was cut by 5 bases, the J end by 4 bases, with 8 bases between. CDR3 length equals 12 residues. Germline CDR1 and CDR2: SGHTA and FQGNSA. The CDR3: CASSLAPETQYF. The DNA for the CDR3 is TGTGCCAGCAGCCTTGCGCCAGAGACCCAGTACTTC.

This CDR3 reads CASSLDDGYNEQFF. The CDR3 bases are TGTGCCAGCAGCTTAGATGACGGCTACAATGAGCAGTTCTTC. The rearrangement joins TRBV11-2 to TRBJ2-1, with D unclear. The CDR3 covers 14 residues. The germline V gene has CDR1 SGHAT and CDR2 FQNNGV. Trimming removed 0 bases at V and 3 bases at J, with 6 bases between.

This clonotype was seen a few times. This chain connects TRBV10-3 to TRBJ1-4, with TRBD1 matching 12 bases. CDR1 is ENHRY, CDR2 SYGVKD, per germline. CDR3 length: 14 residues. The V and J ends lost 11 bases and 10 bases, in that order; junction bases with no gene match: 11. CDR3 nucleotide sequence: TGTGCCGTCGGGACAGGGGGCGAACGCGGAAAACTGTTTTTT. Protein sequence: CAVGTGGERGKLFF.

V and J are TRBV20-1 and TRBJ2-6; no clear D. Looked up from germline, CDR1 is DFQATT and CDR2 is SNEGSKA (reference sequence). This CDR3 spans 15 amino acids. With 0 bases removed from V and 1 base from J, the gap between germline ends came to 7 bases. The CDR3 DNA is TGCAGTGCTAGAGATCAGAGTTCTGGGGCCAACGTCCTGACTTTC. Protein sequence: CSARDQSSGANVLTF.

This clonotype was detected many times. One end of the junction does not line up with germline, which may come from a read error. This chain uses TRBV29-1 with TRBJ1-2; D ambiguous. Germline V gene sequence: CDR1 SQVTM, CDR2 ANQGSEA. This CDR3 region has 13 residues. This CDR3 is CSVEGRANYGYTF. CDR3 DNA sequence: TGCAGCGTCGAAGGTCGGGCCAACTATGGCTACACCTTC.

The chain links TRBV6-5 to TRBJ1-2; perhaps TRBD1 as D (6 bases). The CDR3 runs to 15 residues. With 5 bases removed from V and 4 bases from J, the gap between germline ends came to 17 bases. The germline V gene has CDR1 MNHEY and CDR2 SVGAGI. The CDR3 loop is CASSKDTGRGYGYTF. CDR3 nucleotides: TGTGCCAGCAGTAAGGATACAGGGCGGGGCTATGGCTACACCTTC.

The rearrangement joins TRBV9 to TRBJ2-1; maybe TRBD2 (7 bases). The CDR3 spans 16 residues. Germline V lookup: CDR1 SGDLS, CDR2 YYNGEE. V was clipped by 1 base and J by 7 bases, with 18 bases between them. The chain's CDR3 is CASSVRGGGLGNEQFF. In nucleotides, the CDR3 is TGTGCCAGCAGCGTAAGGGGGGGGGGCCTGGGTAATGAGCAGTTCTTC.

There are many counts of this clonotype. The chain links TRBV7-2 to TRBJ2-3; D gene unclear. Germline V gives CDR1 SGHTA, CDR2 FQGNSA. Trimming removed 0 bases from V and 3 bases from J, with 7 bases in between. The CDR3 totals 14 residues. CDR3 loop: CASSLARETDTQYF. CDR3 sequence (DNA): TGTGCCAGCAGCTTAGCAAGGGAAACAGATACGCAGTATTTT. Variable domain in full (rest from reference TRBV7-2 and TRBJ2-3): GAGVSQSPSNKVTEKGKDVELRCDPISGHTALYWYRQSLGQGLEFLIYFQGNSAPDKSGLPSDRFSAERTGGSVSTLTIQRTQQEDSAVYLCASSLARETDTQYFGPGTRLTVL.

The J gene is TRBJ2-5, the V gene TRBV10-3; D gene uncertain. V was pared by 6 bases and J by 11 bases, with 13 bases between. The germline gives CDR1 ENHRY, CDR2 SYGVKD. The CDR3 extends over 11 amino acids. Here the CDR3 reads CAISPSNEQYF. The CDR3 DNA is TGTGCCATCAGCCCCTCCAATGAGCAGTACTTC.